The 15 T cell receptor beta chains reported below all come from one sample, sequenced in a study of response to subunit inactivated influenza vaccine. TCRdb reprocessed the RT-PCR reads with MiXCR, giving one entry per CDR3 protein. The sample lists under 200,000 distinct CDR3 sequences, 12% occurring once. The data were also submitted as part of a second study, on T cells expressing NK-cell markers. That work adds: cDNA encoding TCR beta was synthesized via 5'RACE template switching incorporating UMIs.

The material sequenced was CD8+ T cells sorted from PBMCs, taken 11 to 12 days after vaccination. These receptors originate from a man aged 45-60 years who received an inactivated influenza vaccine.

V gene TRBV11-2 combines with J gene TRBJ2-4; D ambiguous. Trimming pared 5 bases from V and 2 bases from J, leaving 10 bases between. Germline V lookup: CDR1 SGHAT, CDR2 FQNNGV. There are 14 residues in the CDR3. The CDR3 DNA is TGTGCCAGCAGCCCACTTGGCTCCAAAAACATTCAGTACTTC. Translating it yields CASSPLGSKNIQYF.

The chain employs TRBV29-1 and TRBJ2-3; either TRBD1 or TRBD2 may supply D (6 bases each). V lost 0 bases to trimming and J lost 2 bases, with 12 bases between them. Germline loops: CDR1 SQVTM, CDR2 ANQGSEA. The length of the CDR3 is 15 residues. The CDR3 DNA reads TGCAGCGTTGAAGATAGGGGGGATTACACAGATACGCAGTATTTT. It codes for CSVEDRGDYTDTQYF.

The V call is TRBV24-1, the J call TRBJ2-1, with 7 nucleotides matching TRBD2. This CDR3 is built from 18 residues. CDR1 is KGHDR and CDR2 is SFDVKD in the germline V gene. Trimming at V came to 3 bases and at J to 7 bases, leaving 17 bases not matched to a gene. Written as DNA, the CDR3 is TGTGCCACCAGTGATCGGCTAAGCGGGGACCGGCGTAGGAATGAGCAGTTCTTC. This translates into CATSDRLSGDRRRNEQFF.

This clonotype showed up just a few times. The V call is TRBV20-1, the J call TRBJ2-7; D is uncertain. This CDR3 contains 13 residues. Germline V CDR1 and CDR2: DFQATT, SNEGSKA (reference sequence). The V end was cut by 1 base, the J end by 0 bases, with 7 bases between. CDR3 in amino acids: CSARGTDSYEQYF. DNA for the CDR3: TGCAGTGCTAGAGGTACAGACTCCTACGAGCAGTACTTC.

This sequence joins TRBV25-1 and TRBJ1-4; no definite D call. CDR3 size: 13 residues. The V gene lost 2 bases and the J gene lost 8 bases, with 9 bases spanning the gap. Germline values: CDR1 MGHDK, CDR2 SYGVNS. Here the CDR3 reads CASSEERREKLFF. CDR3 bases: TGTGCCAGCAGTGAAGAGAGGAGGGAAAAACTGTTTTTT.

This clonotype has a count of ten or more. The chain is built from TRBV3-1 and TRBJ2-1; 8 positions match TRBD2. Germline assignment: CDR1 LGHDT and CDR2 YNNKEL (reference sequence). The V gene end was trimmed by 2 bases and the J gene end by 3 bases; junction bases not matched to a gene: 3. This CDR3 is built from 15 residues. The CDR3 here is CASSQPAGDYNEQFF. The DNA of the CDR3 is TGTGCCAGCAGCCAACCAGCGGGAGACTACAATGAGCAGTTCTTC.

Only a few counts were recorded for this clonotype. The genes are TRBV28 and TRBJ2-3, with 10 bases matching TRBD2. Trimming at V came to 10 bases and at J to 5 bases, leaving 6 bases not matched to a gene. CDR1 and CDR2 from the germline V gene are MDHEN and SYDVKM. The CDR3 sequence is 13 residues long. CDR3: CATGTSVQDTQYF. CDR3 nucleotides: TGTGCCACCGGGACTAGCGTTCAAGATACGCAGTATTTT.

The gene calls are TRBV29-1 and TRBJ1-1; TRBD1 aligns across 8 bases. The CDR3 spans 12 residues. V was pared by 7 bases and J by 5 bases, with 6 bases of the junction left unmatched. The germline V gene encodes CDR1 SQVTM and CDR2 ANQGSEA. CDR3 nucleotide sequence: TGCAGCGCTTTACAGGGGGGGACTGAAGCTTTCTTT. Translating gives CSALQGGTEAFF.

This clonotype was counted many times. The chain uses TRBV11-1 and TRBJ2-5, with 9 bases fitting TRBD1. Germline CDR1 and CDR2: SGHAT and FQDESV (reference sequence). J lost 0 bases, V lost 5 bases, and 13 bases had no gene match. The CDR3 runs to 18 residues. The CDR3 protein is CASSHPGQGAWDQETQYF. The CDR3 nucleotides are TGTGCCAGCAGCCATCCGGGACAGGGAGCATGGGACCAAGAGACCCAGTACTTC.

This clonotype came up a few times. The DNA of the CDR3 is TGTGCCAGCACCCCAATAGGGACAGTACTAGATACGCAGTATTTT. It is translated as CASTPIGTVLDTQYF. This sequence joins TRBV2 and TRBJ2-3; 7 nucleotides agree with TRBD1. The CDR3 is made up of 15 amino acids. Germline assignment: CDR1 SNHLY and CDR2 FYNNEI. Unmatched junction bases numbered 12, after V lost 7 bases and J lost 5 bases.

The rearrangement joins TRBV4-3 to TRBJ2-1, with D tentatively TRBD2 (5 bases). The length of the CDR3 is 17 residues. The ends were cut back, 3 bases at V and 1 base at J, with 16 bases in the middle. Germline values: CDR1 LGHNA, CDR2 YSLEER. As DNA, the CDR3 is TGCGCCAGCAGCCAGAACGACCGGGATCCATCCTACAATGAGCAGTTCTTC. It codes for CASSQNDRDPSYNEQFF.

This clonotype was picked up a small number of times. This chain links TRBV2 with TRBJ2-7, with 10 bases lining up with TRBD1. The CDR3 totals 15 residues. V dropped 4 bases and J dropped 2; count of bases not matched to a gene: 5. Germline loops: CDR1 SNHLY, CDR2 FYNNEI. CDR3 sequence (DNA): TGTGCCAGCAGTGGACAGGGGGCGCCTGCCTACGAGCAGTACTTC. It codes for CASSGQGAPAYEQYF.

The chain has TRBV20-1 and TRBJ1-5; 10 bases agree with TRBD1. This CDR3 comprises 13 residues. Per germline, CDR1 DFQATT and CDR2 SNEGSKA (reference sequence). Germline trimming cut 6 bases from V and 2 bases from J; bases unmatched to any gene: 1. This CDR3 is CSAGTGGNQPQHF. The CDR3 bases are TGCAGTGCCGGGACAGGGGGCAATCAGCCCCAGCATTTT.

This chain links TRBV28 with TRBJ2-3; D is uncertain. The CDR3 extends over 12 amino acids. Per the germline V gene, CDR1 is MDHEN and CDR2 is SYDVKM. Trimming removed 6 bases from V and 4 bases from J, with 8 bases in between. CDR3 bases: TGTGCCAGCAGAGGTCTCGCAGATACGCAGTATTTT. It yields the protein CASRGLADTQYF.

This clonotype was counted only a few times. The chain carries TRBV27 and TRBJ2-3; perhaps TRBD1 as D (6 bases). V was cut by 7 bases and J by 12 bases, with 20 bases left in between. CDR1 is MNHEY, CDR2 SMNVEV, per germline (reference sequence). CDR3 length: 13 residues. CDR3 amino acids: CASTSGTHRAQYF. The CDR3 DNA is TGTGCCAGCACTTCCGGGACACACAGAGCACAGTATTTT.